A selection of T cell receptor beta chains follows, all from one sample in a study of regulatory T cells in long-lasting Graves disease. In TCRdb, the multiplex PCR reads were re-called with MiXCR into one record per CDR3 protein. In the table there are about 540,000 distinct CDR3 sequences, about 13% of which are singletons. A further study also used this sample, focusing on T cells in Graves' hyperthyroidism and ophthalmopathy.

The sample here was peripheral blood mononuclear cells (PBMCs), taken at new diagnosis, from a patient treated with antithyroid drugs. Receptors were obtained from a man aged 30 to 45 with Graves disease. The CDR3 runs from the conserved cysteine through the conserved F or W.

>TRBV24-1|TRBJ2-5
CATSGESGRPGGPTQYF
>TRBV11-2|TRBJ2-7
CASSSLDRADEQYF
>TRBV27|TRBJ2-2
CASSFLAGDTGELFF
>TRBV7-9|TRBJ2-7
CASGPGQYF
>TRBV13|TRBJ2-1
CASSLARTYNEQFF
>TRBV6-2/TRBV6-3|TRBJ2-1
CASSDTFGSYNEQFF
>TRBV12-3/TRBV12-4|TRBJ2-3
CASSFSSERDSTDTQYF
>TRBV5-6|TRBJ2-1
CASSRASGEQFF
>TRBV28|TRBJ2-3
CASVSGKDTQYF
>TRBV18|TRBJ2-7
CASSPGTTHEQYF
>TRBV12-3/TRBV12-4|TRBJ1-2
CASSLGGPIYGYTF
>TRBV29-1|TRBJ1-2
CSVEYKVNYGYTF
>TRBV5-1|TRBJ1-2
CASSSGQGQVYGYTF
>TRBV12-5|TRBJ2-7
CASGIPSMGREQYF
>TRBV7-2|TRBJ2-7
CASSLRGQGVYEQYF
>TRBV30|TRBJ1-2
CAWSVDRGNYGYTF
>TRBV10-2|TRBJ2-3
CASRDRGFTDTQYF
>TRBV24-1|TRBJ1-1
CATSNGRQTTSFKNTEAFF
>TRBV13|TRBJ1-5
CASSSDRTGQPQHF
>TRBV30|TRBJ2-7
CALSSGRGYEQYF
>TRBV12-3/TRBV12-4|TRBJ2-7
CASSYSRVYEQYF
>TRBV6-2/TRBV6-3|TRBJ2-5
CASTWTPGETQYF
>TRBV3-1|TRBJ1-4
CASSQGSGDGEKLFF
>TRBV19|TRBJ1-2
CASSIATDRRIGYTF
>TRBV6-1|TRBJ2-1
CASSQGQGSYNEQFF
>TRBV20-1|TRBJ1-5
CSVMGQPQHF
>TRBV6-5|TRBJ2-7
CASSYGQFSYEQYF
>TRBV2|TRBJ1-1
CASSKMVGASKNTEAFF
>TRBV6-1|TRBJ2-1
CASSERLAGGGNEQFF
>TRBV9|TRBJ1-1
CASSVGTGNTEAFF
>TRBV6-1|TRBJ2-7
CASSEGLSEQYF
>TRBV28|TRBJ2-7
CASSKFYEQYF
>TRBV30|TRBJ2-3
CAWSGPGTGLTDTQYF
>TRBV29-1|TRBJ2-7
CSVISPGPEQYF
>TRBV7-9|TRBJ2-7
CASSSRGLPPYEQYF
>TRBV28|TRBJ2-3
CASRVGFADTQYF
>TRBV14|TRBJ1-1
CASSRFLAGDLNTEAFF
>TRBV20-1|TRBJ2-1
CSATAGTALNEQFF
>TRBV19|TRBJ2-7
CASSPWTGSSYEQYF
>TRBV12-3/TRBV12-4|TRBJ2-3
CASTPGQGIDTQYF